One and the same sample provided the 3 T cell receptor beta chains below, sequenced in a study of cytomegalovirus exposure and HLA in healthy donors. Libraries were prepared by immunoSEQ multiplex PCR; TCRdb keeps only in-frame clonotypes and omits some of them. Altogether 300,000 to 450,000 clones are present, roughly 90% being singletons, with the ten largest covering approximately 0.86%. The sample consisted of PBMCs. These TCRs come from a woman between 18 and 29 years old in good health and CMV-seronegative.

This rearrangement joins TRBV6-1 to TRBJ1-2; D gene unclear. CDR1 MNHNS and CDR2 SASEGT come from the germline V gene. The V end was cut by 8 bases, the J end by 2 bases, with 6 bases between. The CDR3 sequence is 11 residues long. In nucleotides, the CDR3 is TGTGCCAGCGGGCAAAACTATGGCTACACCTTC. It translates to CASGQNYGYTF.

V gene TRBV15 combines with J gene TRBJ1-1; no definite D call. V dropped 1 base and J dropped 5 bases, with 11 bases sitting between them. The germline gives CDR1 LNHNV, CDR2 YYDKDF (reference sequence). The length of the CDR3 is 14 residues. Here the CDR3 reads CATSRGGWGTEAFF. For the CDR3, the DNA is TGTGCCACCAGCAGAGGAGGGTGGGGTACTGAAGCTTTCTTT.

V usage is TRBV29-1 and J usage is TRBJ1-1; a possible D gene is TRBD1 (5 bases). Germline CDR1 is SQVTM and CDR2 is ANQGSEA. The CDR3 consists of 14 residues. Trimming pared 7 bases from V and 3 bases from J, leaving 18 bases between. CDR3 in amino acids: CSAAPRGSDTEAFF. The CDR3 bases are TGCAGCGCCGCCCCGCGGGGGTCCGACACTGAAGCTTTCTTT.